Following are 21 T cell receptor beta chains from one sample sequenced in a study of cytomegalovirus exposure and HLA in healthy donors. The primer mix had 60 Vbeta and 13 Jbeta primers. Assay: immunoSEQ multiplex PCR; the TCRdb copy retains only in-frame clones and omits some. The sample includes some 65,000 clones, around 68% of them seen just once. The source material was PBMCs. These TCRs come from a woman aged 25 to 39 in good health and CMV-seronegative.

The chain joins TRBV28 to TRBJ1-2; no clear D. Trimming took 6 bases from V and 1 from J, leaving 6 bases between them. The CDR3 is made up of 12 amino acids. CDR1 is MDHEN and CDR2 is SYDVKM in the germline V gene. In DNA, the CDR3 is TGTGCCAGCAGCGTCTATAACTATGGCTACACCTTC. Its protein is CASSVYNYGYTF.

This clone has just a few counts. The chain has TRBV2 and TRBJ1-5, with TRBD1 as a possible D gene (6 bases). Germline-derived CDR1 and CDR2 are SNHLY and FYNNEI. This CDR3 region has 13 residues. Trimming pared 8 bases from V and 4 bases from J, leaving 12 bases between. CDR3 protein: CASGAGANQPQHF. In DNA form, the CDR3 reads TGTGCCAGCGGGGCAGGGGCTAATCAGCCCCAGCATTTT.

In nucleotides, the CDR3 is TGCGCCAGCAGCTTGGAGGGGAACACTGAAGCTTTCTTT. Protein: CASSLEGNTEAFF. The gene calls are TRBV4-1 and TRBJ1-1, with D hard to call. CDR3 size: 13 residues. V lost 5 bases to trimming and J lost 1 base, with 8 bases between them. Germline V gene sequence: CDR1 MGHRA, CDR2 YSYEKL.

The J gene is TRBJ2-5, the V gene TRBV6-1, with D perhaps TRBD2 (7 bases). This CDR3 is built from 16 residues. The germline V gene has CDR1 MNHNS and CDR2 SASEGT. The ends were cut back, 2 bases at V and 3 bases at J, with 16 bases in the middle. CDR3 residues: CASSEPYRGAKETQYF. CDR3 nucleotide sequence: TGTGCCAGCAGTGAACCCTACCGGGGGGCCAAAGAGACCCAGTACTTC.

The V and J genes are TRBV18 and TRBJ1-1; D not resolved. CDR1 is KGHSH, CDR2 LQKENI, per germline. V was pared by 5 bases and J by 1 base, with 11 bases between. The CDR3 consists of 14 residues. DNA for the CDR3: TGTGCCAGCTCATCCCTCGGGAAGAACACTGAAGCTTTCTTT. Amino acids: CASSSLGKNTEAFF.

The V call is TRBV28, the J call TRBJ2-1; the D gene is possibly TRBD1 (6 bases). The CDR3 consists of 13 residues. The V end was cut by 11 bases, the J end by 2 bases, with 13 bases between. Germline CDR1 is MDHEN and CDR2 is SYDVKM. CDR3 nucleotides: TGTGCCGCTAAACGACAGGCCTACAATGAGCAGTTCTTC. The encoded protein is CAAKRQAYNEQFF.

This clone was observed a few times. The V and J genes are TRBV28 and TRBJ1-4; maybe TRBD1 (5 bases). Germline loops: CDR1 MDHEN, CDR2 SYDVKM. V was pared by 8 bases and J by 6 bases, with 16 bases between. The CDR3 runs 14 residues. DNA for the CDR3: TGTGCCAGCCGTCGTGGAGGAGGGGATGAAAAACTGTTTTTT. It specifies CASRRGGGDEKLFF.

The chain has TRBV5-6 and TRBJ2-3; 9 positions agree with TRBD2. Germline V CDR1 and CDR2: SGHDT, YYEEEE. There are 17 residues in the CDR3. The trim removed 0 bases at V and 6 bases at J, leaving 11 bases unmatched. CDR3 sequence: CASSLGGTSTMGDTQYF. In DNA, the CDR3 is TGTGCCAGCAGCTTGGGGGGGACTAGCACCATGGGGGATACGCAGTATTTT.

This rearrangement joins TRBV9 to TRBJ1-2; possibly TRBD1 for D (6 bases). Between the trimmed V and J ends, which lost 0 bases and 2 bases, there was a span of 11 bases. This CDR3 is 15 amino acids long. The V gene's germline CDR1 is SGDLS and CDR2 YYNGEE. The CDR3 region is CASSVADSPNYGYTF. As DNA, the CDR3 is TGTGCCAGCAGCGTAGCGGACAGTCCCAACTATGGCTACACCTTC. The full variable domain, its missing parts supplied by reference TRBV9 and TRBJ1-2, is DSGVTQTPKHLITATGQRVTLRCSPRSGDLSVYWYQQSLDQGLQFLIQYYNGEERAKGNILERFSAQQFPDLHSELNLSSLELGDSALYFCASSVADSPNYGYTFGSGTRLTVV.

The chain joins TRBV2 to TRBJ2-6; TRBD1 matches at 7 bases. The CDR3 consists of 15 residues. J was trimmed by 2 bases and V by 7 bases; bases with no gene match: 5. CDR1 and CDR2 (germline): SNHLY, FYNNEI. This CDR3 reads CASTEGATGANVLTF. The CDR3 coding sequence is TGTGCCAGCACCGAGGGGGCGACTGGGGCCAACGTCCTGACTTTC.

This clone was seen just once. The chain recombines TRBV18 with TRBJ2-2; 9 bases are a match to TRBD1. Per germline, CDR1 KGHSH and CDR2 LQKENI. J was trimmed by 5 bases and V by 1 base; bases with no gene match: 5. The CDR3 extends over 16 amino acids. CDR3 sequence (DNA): TGTGCCAGCTCACCACGGACAGGGGATAGGACCGGGGAGCTGTTTTTT. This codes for CASSPRTGDRTGELFF.

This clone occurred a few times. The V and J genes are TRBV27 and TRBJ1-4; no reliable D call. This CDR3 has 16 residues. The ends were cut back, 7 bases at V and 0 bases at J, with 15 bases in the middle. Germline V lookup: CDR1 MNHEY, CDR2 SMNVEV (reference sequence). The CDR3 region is CASNPKAEATNEKLFF. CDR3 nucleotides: TGTGCCAGCAACCCCAAAGCGGAGGCAACTAATGAAAAACTGTTTTTT.

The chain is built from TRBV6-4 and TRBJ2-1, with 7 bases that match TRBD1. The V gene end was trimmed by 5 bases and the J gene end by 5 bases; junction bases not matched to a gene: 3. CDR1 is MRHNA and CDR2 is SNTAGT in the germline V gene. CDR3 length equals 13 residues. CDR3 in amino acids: CASSQGQNNEQFF. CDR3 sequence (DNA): TGTGCCAGCAGTCAGGGACAGAACAATGAGCAGTTCTTC.

Written as DNA, the CDR3 is TGTGCCAGCAGCACCGGACAGGGGAGATGGAGCAATCAGCCCCAGCATTTT. Translating gives CASSTGQGRWSNQPQHF. J is TRBJ1-5 and V is TRBV7-2; 9 bases fit TRBD1. CDR1 is SGHTA and CDR2 is FQGNSA in the germline V gene. Trimming took 5 bases from V and 1 from J; bases not matched to a gene: 9. This CDR3 spans 17 amino acids. Complete variable domain (other parts from reference TRBV7-2 and TRBJ1-5): GAGVSQSPSNKVTEKGKDVELRCDPISGHTALYWYRQSLGQGLEFLIYFQGNSAPDKSGLPSDRFSAERTGGSVSTLTIQRTQQEDSAVYLCASSTGQGRWSNQPQHFGDGTRLSIL.

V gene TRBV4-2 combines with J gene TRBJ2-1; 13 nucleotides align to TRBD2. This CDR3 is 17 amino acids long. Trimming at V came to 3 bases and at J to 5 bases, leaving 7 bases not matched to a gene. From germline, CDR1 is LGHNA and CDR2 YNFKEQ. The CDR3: CASSHHRTSGGHNEQFF. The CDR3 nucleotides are TGTGCCAGCAGCCACCACCGGACTAGCGGGGGCCACAATGAGCAGTTCTTC.

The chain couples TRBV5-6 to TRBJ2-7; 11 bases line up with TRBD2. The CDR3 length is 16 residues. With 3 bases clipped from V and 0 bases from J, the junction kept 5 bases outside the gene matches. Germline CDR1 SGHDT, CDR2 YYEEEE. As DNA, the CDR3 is TGTGCCAGCAGCTGGCTACTAGCGGGAGACTCCTACGAGCAGTACTTC. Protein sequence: CASSWLLAGDSYEQYF.

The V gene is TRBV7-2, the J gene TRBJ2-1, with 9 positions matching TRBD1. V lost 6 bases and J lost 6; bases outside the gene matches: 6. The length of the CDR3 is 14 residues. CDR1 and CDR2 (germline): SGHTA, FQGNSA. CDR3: CASRTGTGSNEQFF. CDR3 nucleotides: TGTGCCAGCAGAACCGGGACAGGGAGCAATGAGCAGTTCTTC.

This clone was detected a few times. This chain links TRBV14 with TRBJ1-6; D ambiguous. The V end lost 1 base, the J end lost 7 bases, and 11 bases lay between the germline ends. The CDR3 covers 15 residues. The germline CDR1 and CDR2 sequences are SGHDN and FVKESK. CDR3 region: CASSQVGRQNSPLHF. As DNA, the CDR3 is TGTGCCAGCAGCCAAGTCGGCAGGCAAAATTCACCCCTCCACTTT.

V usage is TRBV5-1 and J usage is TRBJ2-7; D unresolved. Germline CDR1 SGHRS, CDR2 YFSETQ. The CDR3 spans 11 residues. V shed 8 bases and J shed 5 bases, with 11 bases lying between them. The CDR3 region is CASSSADEQYF. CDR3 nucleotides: TGCGCCAGTTCATCGGCGGACGAGCAGTACTTC. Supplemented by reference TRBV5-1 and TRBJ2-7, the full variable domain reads KAGVTQTPRYLIKTRGQQVTLSCSPISGHRSVSWYQQTPGQGLQFLFEYFSETQRNKGNFPGRFSGRQFSNSRSEMNVSTLELGDSALYLCASSSADEQYFGPGTRLTVT.

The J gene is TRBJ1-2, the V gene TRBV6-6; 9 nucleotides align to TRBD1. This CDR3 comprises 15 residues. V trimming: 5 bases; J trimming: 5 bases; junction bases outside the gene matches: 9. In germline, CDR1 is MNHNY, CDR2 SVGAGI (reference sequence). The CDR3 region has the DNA TGTGCCAGCAGTCGAGCCGCGGGACAGGGATATGGCTACACCTTC. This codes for CASSRAAGQGYGYTF.

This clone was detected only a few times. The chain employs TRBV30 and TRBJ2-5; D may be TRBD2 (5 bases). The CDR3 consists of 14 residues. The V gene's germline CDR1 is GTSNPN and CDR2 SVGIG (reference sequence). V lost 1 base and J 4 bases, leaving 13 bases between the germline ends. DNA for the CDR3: TGTGCCTGGAGTGAAAACAGCGGCGGAGAGACCCAGTACTTC. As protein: CAWSENSGGETQYF. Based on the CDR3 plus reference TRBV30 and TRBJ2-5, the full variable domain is SQTIHQWPATLVQPVGSPLSLECTVEGTSNPNLYWYRQAAGRGLQLLFYSVGIGQISSEVPQNLSASRPQDRQFILSSKKLLLSDSGFYLCAWSENSGGETQYFGPGTRLLVL.